Sequencing of this T cell receptor (beta chain) was carried out in a study of T cells in Graves' hyperthyroidism and ophthalmopathy. Study-wide findings and caveats: It was a median approximately 6.9 months before onset that the model predicted ophthalmopathy.

Germline V CDR1 and CDR2: MGHRA, YSYEKL. Trimming shortened V by 0 bases and J by 6 bases, and 13 bases separated the two germline ends. The CDR3 contains 15 residues. The source material, RNA transcripts, was used to amplify TCR beta CDR3 regions. TCR CDR3 underwent first-round RT-PCR with the HTBI primer set. TCRdb re-derived calls from the multiplex PCR reads in MiXCR, one entry per CDR3 protein. Here the sample spans 330,000 or so distinct CDR3 sequences, less than 20% being singletons. Uncontrolled infections, other autoimmune diseases, pregnancy or lactation led to exclusion of patients. This clonotype was seen a handful of times. Its antigen is currently unknown.

Material: blood. V and J are TRBV4-1 and TRBJ2-3, with a possible D match to TRBD2 (5 bases). This sequence was found in a man over 45 with Graves' ophthalmopathy. CDR3 sequence reads: CASSQDSVLRDTQYF. DNA for the CDR3: TGCGCCAGCAGCCAAGATAGCGTGCTGCGTGATACGCAGTATTTT.